This entry describes one T cell receptor (beta chain). The germline V and J ends were trimmed by 4 bases and 0 bases, with 7 bases remaining between them. The CDR3 is 13 residues long. CDR1 and CDR2 (germline): SGHRS, YFSETQ. These data belong to a study of blood T cell repertoires in COVID-19. Study in general: Material from acute and convalescent COVID-19 was sourced from the United States, Italy and Spain. Sample material is recorded as cDNA or gDNA derived from T cells, B-cell-depleted T cells, or PBMCs.

In the original processing: From reference gene primer amplification, estimates of nucleated cell counts were derived. The data were produced by immunoSEQ multiplex PCR, yet TCRdb's version contains in-frame clones alone and is incomplete. D and trimming come from the DNA, and the V and J calls and clone size come from that table. This sample has roughly 30,000 clones, with around 84% found just once. The receptor comes from a human donor with acute or convalescent COVID-19. The donor label of this sample is uncertain. V usage is TRBV5-1 and J usage is TRBJ1-1; D unresolved. Sequencing was carried out using peripheral blood. The CDR3 loop reads CASSPDMNTEAFF. The CDR3 DNA reads TGCGCCAGCAGCCCAGACATGAACACTGAAGCTTTCTTT.